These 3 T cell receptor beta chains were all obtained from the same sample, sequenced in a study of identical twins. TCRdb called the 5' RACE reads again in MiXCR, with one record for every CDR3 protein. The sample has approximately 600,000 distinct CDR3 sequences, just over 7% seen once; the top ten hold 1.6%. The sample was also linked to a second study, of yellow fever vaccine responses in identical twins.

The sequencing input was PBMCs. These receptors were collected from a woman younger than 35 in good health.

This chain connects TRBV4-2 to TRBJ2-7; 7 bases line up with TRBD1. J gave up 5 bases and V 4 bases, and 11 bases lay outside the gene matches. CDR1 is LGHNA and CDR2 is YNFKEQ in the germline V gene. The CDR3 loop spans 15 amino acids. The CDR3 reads CASSRPDRDVDEQYF. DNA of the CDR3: TGTGCCAGCAGCCGCCCCGACAGGGACGTCGACGAGCAGTACTTC.

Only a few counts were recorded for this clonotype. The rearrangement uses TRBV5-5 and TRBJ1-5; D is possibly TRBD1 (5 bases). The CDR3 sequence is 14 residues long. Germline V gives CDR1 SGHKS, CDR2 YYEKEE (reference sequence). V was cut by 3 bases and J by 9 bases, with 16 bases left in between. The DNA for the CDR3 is TGTGCCAGCAGCTCCAATAAAGGGGCCAGGCCCCAGCATTTT. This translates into CASSSNKGARPQHF.

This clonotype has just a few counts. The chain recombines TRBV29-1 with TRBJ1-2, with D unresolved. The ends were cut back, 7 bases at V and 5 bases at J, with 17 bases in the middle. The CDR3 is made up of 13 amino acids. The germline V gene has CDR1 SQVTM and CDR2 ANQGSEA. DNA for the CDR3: TGCAGCGCCCGCGCCAGCTCGGAATATGGCTACACCTTC. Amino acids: CSARASSEYGYTF.